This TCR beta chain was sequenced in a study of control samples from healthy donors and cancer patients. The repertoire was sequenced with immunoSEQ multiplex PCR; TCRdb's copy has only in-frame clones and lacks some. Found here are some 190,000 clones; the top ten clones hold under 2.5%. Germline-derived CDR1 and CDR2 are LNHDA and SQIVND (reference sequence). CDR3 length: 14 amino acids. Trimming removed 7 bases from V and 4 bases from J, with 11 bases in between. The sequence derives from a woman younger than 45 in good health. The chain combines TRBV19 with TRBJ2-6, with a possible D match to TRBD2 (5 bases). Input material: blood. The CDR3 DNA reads TGTGCCAGTACTCGGGGTTCGGGGGCCAACGTCCTGACTTTC. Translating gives CASTRGSGANVLTF.